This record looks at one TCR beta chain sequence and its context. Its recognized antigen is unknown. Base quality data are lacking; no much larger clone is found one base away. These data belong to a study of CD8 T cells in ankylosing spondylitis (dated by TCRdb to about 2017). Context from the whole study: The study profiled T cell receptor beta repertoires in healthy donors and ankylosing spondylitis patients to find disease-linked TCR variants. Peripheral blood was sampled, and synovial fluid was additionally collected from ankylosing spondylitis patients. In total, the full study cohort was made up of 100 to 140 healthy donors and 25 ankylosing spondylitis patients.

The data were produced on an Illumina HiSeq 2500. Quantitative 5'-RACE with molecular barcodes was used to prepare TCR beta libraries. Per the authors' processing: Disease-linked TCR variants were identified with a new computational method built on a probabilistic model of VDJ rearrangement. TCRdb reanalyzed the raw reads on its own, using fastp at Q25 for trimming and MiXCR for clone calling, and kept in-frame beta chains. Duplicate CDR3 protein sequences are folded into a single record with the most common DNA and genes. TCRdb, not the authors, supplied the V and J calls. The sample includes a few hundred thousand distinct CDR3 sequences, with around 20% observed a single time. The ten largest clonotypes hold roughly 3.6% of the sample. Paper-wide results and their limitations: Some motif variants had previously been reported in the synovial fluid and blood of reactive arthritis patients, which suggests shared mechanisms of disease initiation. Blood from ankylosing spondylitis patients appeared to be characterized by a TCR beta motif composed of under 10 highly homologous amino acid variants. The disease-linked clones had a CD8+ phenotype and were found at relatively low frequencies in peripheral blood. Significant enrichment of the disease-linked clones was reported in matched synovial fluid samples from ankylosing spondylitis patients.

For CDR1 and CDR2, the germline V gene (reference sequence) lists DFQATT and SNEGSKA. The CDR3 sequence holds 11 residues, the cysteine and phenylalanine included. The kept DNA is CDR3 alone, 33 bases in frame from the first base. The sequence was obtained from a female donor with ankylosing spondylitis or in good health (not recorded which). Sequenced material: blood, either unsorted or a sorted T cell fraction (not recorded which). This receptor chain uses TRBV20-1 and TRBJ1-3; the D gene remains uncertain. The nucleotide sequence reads TGCAGCGCCCACTCTGGAAACACCATATATTTT. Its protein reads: CSAHSGNTIYF.